This record covers a single T cell receptor (beta chain). What it binds is not known. TCRdb re-analysed the 5' RACE reads in MiXCR, keeping a single row per CDR3 protein. Of fewer than 350,000 distinct CDR3 sequences in the sample, 7.5% to 9.5% were seen once. This CDR3 has 13 residues. Trimming shortened V by 0 bases and J by 6 bases, and 9 bases separated the two germline ends. The germline V gene encodes CDR1 SGDLS and CDR2 YYNGEE. These data originate in a study of T-cell memory formation after mild COVID-19. Regarding the study as a whole: Clones that got smaller from day 15 to 85 had even CD4/CD8, while clones growing later tipped toward CD4+. The study found contracting CD4+ clones mainly in CM and EM and contracting CD8+ clones in EMRA.

The sample taken for sequencing was PBMCs or a T cell subset sorted from them (not recorded which). This clonotype was obtained from a man in his late teens or twenties who had mild COVID-19 (a few samples of this study predate the infection). Cell type and time point are not known. This chain links TRBV9 with TRBJ2-5; a weak D match, TRBD1 (5 bases). The CDR3 DNA reads as TGTGCCAGCAGCGTAGAGGGGTACAAGACCCAGTACTTC. Amino acids: CASSVEGYKTQYF.